The entry below gives a single TCR beta chain sequence along with its context. The antigen remains undetermined. The data stem from a study of OX40 agonist ivuxolimab in advanced cancers. V dropped 1 base and J dropped 6 bases, with 18 bases sitting between them. CDR1 is LNHDA, CDR2 SQIVND, per germline (reference sequence). There are 16 residues in the CDR3. Assay used: immunoSEQ multiplex PCR; TCRdb lists only in-frame clones, some missing. The table records about 50,000 clones, around 90% of them present only once. Points from the study as a whole: Researchers report that CD8+ T cells had, on average, more expanded clones than CD4+.

The sequence derives from an adult with an advanced solid tumor such as melanoma, head and neck, liver or kidney cancer. The J gene is TRBJ1-2, the V gene TRBV19, with D possibly TRBD1 on 5 matching bases. This material consisted of CD4+ or CD8+ T cells sorted from blood, taken in a trial of the OX40 agonist ivuxolimab. The chain's CDR3 is CASSIGPSGGTDGYTF. DNA of the CDR3: TGTGCCAGTAGTATAGGTCCCTCTGGGGGAACTGATGGCTACACCTTC.